The following is a T cell receptor (beta chain) sequence with its context. Its target is unknown. Some clones are missing from TCRdb's copy, which holds only in-frame ones; the method was immunoSEQ multiplex PCR. This table holds 5,500 to 8,000 clones, 70% to 80% found once. These data originate in a study of tumor-infiltrating lymphocytes in localized non-small cell lung cancer. Background on the study: Resected tumor was paired with non-adjacent uninvolved lung from the same patient.

The CDR3 totals 15 residues. Per the germline V gene, CDR1 is LGHNA and CDR2 is YSLEER. Trimming pared 4 bases from V and 6 bases from J, leaving 17 bases between. General study findings and limits: Immunotypes IM1 and IM2 had similar TCR-derived T-cell fractions. Compared with uninvolved lung, tumors showed higher T cell infiltration by TCRbeta sequencing. Different pieces of the same tissue went to different assays, confounding technical variation with intratumor heterogeneity.

The genes are TRBV4-3 and TRBJ2-3; possibly TRBD1 or TRBD2 for D (5 bases each). The clonotype was recovered from a human donor with non-small cell lung cancer. The sequenced sample was uninvolved lung tissue not adjacent to the tumor. The CDR3 coding sequence is TGCGCCAGCAGCCTCCTCGGGGCGGGCCCGGATACGCAGTATTTT. Residues: CASSLLGAGPDTQYF.